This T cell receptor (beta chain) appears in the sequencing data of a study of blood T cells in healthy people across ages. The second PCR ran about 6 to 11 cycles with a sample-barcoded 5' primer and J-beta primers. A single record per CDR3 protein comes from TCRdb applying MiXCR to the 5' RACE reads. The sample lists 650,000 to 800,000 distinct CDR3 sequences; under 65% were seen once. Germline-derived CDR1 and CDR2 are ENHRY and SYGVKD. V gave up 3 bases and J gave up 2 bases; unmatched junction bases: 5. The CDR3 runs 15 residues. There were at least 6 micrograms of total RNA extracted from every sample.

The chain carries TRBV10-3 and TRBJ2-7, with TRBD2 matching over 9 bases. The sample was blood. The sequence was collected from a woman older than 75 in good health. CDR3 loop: CAISDVAGATYEQYF. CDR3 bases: TGTGCCATCAGTGATGTAGCGGGGGCTACCTACGAGCAGTACTTC.